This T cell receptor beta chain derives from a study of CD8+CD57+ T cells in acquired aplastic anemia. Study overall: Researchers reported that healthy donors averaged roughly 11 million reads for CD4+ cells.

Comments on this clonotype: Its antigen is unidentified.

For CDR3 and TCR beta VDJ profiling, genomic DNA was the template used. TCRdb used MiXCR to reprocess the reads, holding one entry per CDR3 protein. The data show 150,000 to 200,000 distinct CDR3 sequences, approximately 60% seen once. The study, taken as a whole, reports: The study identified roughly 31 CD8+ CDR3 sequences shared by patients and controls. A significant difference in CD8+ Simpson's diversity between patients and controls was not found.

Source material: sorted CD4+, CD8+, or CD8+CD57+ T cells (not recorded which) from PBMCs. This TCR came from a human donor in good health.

For the CDR3, the DNA is TGCAGTGCAACTAGCGGGAGGGGACGAACCGGGGAGCTGTTTTTT. It yields the protein CSATSGRGRTGELFF. This chain connects TRBV20-1 to TRBJ2-2; TRBD2 matches 13 bases. Trimming took 6 bases from V and 5 from J; bases not matched to a gene: 6. The CDR3 loop spans 15 amino acids. The V gene's germline CDR1 is DFQATT and CDR2 SNEGSKA (reference sequence).